The clone carrying this T cell receptor (beta chain) was detected only a few times. The antigen is unknown. This specimen comes from a study of blood T cells in healthy people across ages. Overall study: About one barcoded beta molecule per two T cells was captured by template switching. Notes on the study in general: PBMC samples, being unsorted, prevented any conclusive comparison of naive and antigen-experienced cells.

Combining a sample-barcoded 5' primer with a J-beta primer mix, a second PCR ran for roughly 6 to 11 cycles. Via MiXCR, TCRdb re-called the 5' RACE reads, giving one row per CDR3 protein. In the table there are about 1.8 million distinct CDR3 sequences, around half of which are singletons. The receptor was derived from a woman aged 40 to 49 in good health. Sequencing used blood.

The CDR3 DNA follows: TGTGCCAGCACAAAGGGGGGCTCCTACAATGAGCAGTTCTTC. Translated, it gives CASTKGGSYNEQFF. The chain couples TRBV19 to TRBJ2-1, with D perhaps being TRBD1 or TRBD2 (6 bases each). Germline values: CDR1 LNHDA, CDR2 SQIVND (reference sequence). Trimming shortened V by 9 bases and J by 0 bases, and 12 bases separated the two germline ends. This CDR3 region has 14 residues.